This entry concerns a single T cell receptor beta chain. The data were taken from a study of blood T cell repertoires in COVID-19. On the study more broadly: The United States, Italy and Spain provided the acute and convalescent COVID-19 samples. PBMCs, B-cell-depleted T cells, or T cells were the source of the cDNA or gDNA that made up the material.

This table comes from immunoSEQ multiplex PCR, and its TCRdb copy is limited to in-frame clones, with some not included. The table records about 230,000 clones, over 70% of them present only once. Germline V gives CDR1 LGHDT, CDR2 YNNKEL (reference sequence). The CDR3 runs 11 residues. V was clipped by 1 base and J by 6 bases, with 4 bases between them. What was sequenced was peripheral blood. The clonotype originates from a woman over 75 with acute or convalescent COVID-19. The J gene is TRBJ2-7, the V gene TRBV3-1 (or the pseudogene TRBV3-2); no clear D. The CDR3 nucleotides read TGTGCCAGCAGCCAAGGCGGCGAGCAGTACTTC. This encodes CASSQGGEQYF.